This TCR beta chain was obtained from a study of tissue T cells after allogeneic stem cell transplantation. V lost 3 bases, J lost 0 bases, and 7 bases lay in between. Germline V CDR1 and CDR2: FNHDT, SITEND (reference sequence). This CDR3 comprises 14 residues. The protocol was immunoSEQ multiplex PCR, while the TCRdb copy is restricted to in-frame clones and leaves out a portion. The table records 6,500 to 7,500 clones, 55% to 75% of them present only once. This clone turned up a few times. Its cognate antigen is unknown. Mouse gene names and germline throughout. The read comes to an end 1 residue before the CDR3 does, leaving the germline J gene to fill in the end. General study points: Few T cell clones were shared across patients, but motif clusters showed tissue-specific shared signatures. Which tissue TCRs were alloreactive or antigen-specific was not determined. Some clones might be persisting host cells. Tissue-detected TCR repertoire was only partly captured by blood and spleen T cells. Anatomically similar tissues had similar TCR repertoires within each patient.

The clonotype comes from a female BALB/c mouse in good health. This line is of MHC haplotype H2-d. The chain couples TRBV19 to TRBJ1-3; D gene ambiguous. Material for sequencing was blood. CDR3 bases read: TGTGCCAGCAGTAAGCCAAATTCTGGAAATACGCTCTAT. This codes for CASSKPNSGNTLY. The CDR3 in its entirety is CASSKPNSGNTLYF.